This T cell receptor (beta chain) was captured by sequencing in a study of T cell repertoires in cytomegalovirus infection. Study-level information: Peptides in the study included HLA-C-restricted and HLA-B-restricted CMV epitopes. Both CMV infection and a matching HLA type were indicated by public TCR beta signatures.

The V end lost 3 bases, the J end lost 2 bases, and 1 base lay between the germline ends. The CDR3 length is 12 residues. Looked up from germline, CDR1 is ENHRY and CDR2 is SYGVKD. Study-wide points: The study found HLA-C-restricted CMV-specific TCR beta clonotypes dominating the ex vivo response. Carriers of CMV plus the relevant HLA were identified by cumulative public TCR beta family frequency.

In this sample, this clonotype turned up a few times. Its antigen is not identified. TCRdb used MiXCR to reprocess the reads, holding one entry per CDR3 protein. The sample has approximately 910,000 distinct CDR3 sequences, roughly a third seen once; the top ten hold roughly 13%. The sequence derives from a human donor in good health (CMV status not recorded). Some clones in this sample may be carry-over from other donors' samples. The sample here was cultured CD8+ T cells from PBMCs, taken from culture after CMV antigen stimulation. The genes are TRBV10-3 and TRBJ2-2; D is unresolved. The CDR3 bases are TGTGCCATCAGTGACAACACCGGGGAGCTGTTTTTT. This sequence encodes CAISDNTGELFF.